The next 9 T cell receptor beta chains were all read from a single sample in a study of CD8 T cells in ankylosing spondylitis. TCRdb ran MiXCR on the 5' RACE reads and lists one entry per CDR3 protein. This table holds around 150,000 distinct CDR3 sequences, approximately 20% found once. Material: blood, either unsorted or a sorted T cell fraction (not recorded which). The source of these receptors is a male donor with ankylosing spondylitis or in good health (not recorded which).

The V call is TRBV20-1, the J call TRBJ2-1, with D possibly being TRBD2 (5 bases). Germline V CDR1 and CDR2: DFQATT, SNEGSKA (reference sequence). The CDR3 contains 11 residues. Trimming took off 3 bases at V and 9 bases at J, with 9 bases between the two ends. The CDR3 region has the DNA TGCAGTGCTAGTCGAGGGTTTGAGCAGTTCTTC. Translated: CSASRGFEQFF.

This clonotype was recorded many times. Here the CDR3 DNA reads TGCGCCTCTGGAAGGACAGGGTTATACGAGCAGTACTTC. It translates to CASGRTGLYEQYF. The chain recombines TRBV10-2 with TRBJ2-7; 8 bases are a match to TRBD1. J was trimmed by 4 bases and V by 11 bases; bases with no gene match: 10. CDR1 and CDR2 from the germline V gene are WSHSY and SAAADI. The CDR3 runs to 13 residues.

This chain connects TRBV7-2 to TRBJ2-6; possibly TRBD1 for D (5 bases). V was trimmed by 7 bases and J by 0 bases, leaving 16 bases between them. Germline V gene lookup returns CDR1 SGHTA and CDR2 FQGNSA. This CDR3 has 17 amino acids. CDR3 sequence: CASTEQVLFSGANVLTF. CDR3 in DNA: TGTGCCAGCACCGAACAGGTCCTCTTCTCTGGGGCCAACGTCCTGACTTTC.

This clonotype was observed many times. The chain is built from TRBV12-3 or TRBV12-4 and TRBJ1-5; tentative D call: TRBD1 (5 bases). This CDR3 contains 14 residues. V was pared by 0 bases and J by 6 bases, with 9 bases between. CDR3 sequence: CASSLAGDGQPQHF. The CDR3 DNA reads TGTGCCAGCAGTTTAGCAGGGGATGGTCAGCCCCAGCATTTT.

V is TRBV7-8 and J is TRBJ2-1, with D perhaps given as TRBD1 or TRBD2 (5 bases each). The germline V gene encodes CDR1 SGHVS and CDR2 FQNEAQ. The CDR3 has 13 residues. Deletions cut 3 bases from V and 7 bases from J, with 10 bases between. The CDR3, as DNA: TGTGCCAGCAGCTTGGAGAGGGGTAATGAGCAGTTCTTC. It codes for CASSLERGNEQFF.

This clonotype was seen only a few times. V gene TRBV19 combines with J gene TRBJ1-4; TRBD1 is a possible D gene (5 bases). Germline V gives CDR1 LNHDA, CDR2 SQIVND (reference sequence). The CDR3 spans 15 residues. V was clipped by 6 bases and J by 8 bases, with 19 bases between them. The CDR3 DNA is TGTGCCAGTAGCCCCCGCCAGGGAAAAGGCGAAAAACTGTTTTTT. It encodes CASSPRQGKGEKLFF.

This clonotype came up many times. V and J are TRBV5-1 and TRBJ2-5; D is ambiguous. The CDR3 is made up of 13 amino acids. Germline V gene lookup returns CDR1 SGHRS and CDR2 YFSETQ. V was shortened by 2 bases and J by 4 bases, with 9 bases between the two germline ends. The CDR3 DNA is TGCGCCAGCAGCTTCGCCAGGATAGAGACCCAGTACTTC. This translates into CASSFARIETQYF.

CDR3 in DNA: TGTGCCAGCAGTTTAGTAGTGCGAGCGGGATGCAATGAGCAGTTCTTC. Translated: CASSLVVRAGCNEQFF. The chain recombines TRBV12-3 or TRBV12-4 with TRBJ2-1, with 7 bases matching TRBD2. This CDR3 region has 16 residues. With V trimmed by 1 base and J by 6 bases, 9 bases remained unmatched.

This clonotype has at least ten counts. The chain employs TRBV5-1 and TRBJ2-3; D is perhaps TRBD2 (5 bases). V lost 4 bases to trimming and J lost 5 bases, with 5 bases between them. This CDR3 has 11 residues. Germline CDR1 is SGHRS and CDR2 is YFSETQ. The CDR3 protein is CASSGRDTQYF. The CDR3, as DNA: TGCGCCAGCAGCGGGAGAGATACGCAGTATTTT.